This is a list of T cell receptor beta chains from one sample in a study of OX40 agonist ivuxolimab in advanced cancers. The repertoire was sequenced with immunoSEQ multiplex PCR; TCRdb's copy has only in-frame clones and lacks some. Here the sample spans fewer than 100,000 clones, around 88% being singletons. Sequencing used CD4+ or CD8+ T cells sorted from blood, obtained in a trial of the OX40 agonist ivuxolimab. These receptors originate from an adult with an advanced solid tumor such as melanoma, head and neck, liver or kidney cancer. CDR3s include the opening cysteine and the closing phenylalanine or tryptophan. Fields, in order: J gene, V gene, clone size, D gene, CDR3 DNA, CDR3 protein. The D gene is left open where the match is weak. Size is stated for part of the rows, as once, few or many counts, or as a class when the clone is expanded.

>TRBJ2-4|TRBV4-3|few|NA
TGCGCCAGCAGCCATTCACGGGAGAGTGCCAAAAACATTCAGTACTTC
CASSHSRESAKNIQYF
>TRBJ2-7|TRBV2|NA|NA
TGTGCCAGCATATACAGTTCCTACGAGCAGTACTTC
CASIYSSYEQYF
>TRBJ2-6|TRBV10-3|few|TRBD1
TGTGCCATCAGTGAGTCTTTCGGTACCGGGACAGCGGATTCTGGGGCCAACGTCCTGACTTTC
CAISESFGTGTADSGANVLTF
>TRBJ2-2|TRBV2|NA|NA
TGTGCCAGCAGTCGGACTGTCACCGGGGAGCTGTTTTTT
CASSRTVTGELFF
>TRBJ1-1|TRBV11-1|NA|NA
TGTGCCAGCAGCGCGCGGAGGTTTTGGGGTGAAGCTTTCTTT
CASSARRFWGEAFF
>TRBJ2-2|TRBV5-1|NA|NA
TGCGCCAGCAGGGTGGGAAACACCGGGGAGCTGTTTTTT
CASRVGNTGELFF
>TRBJ2-3|TRBV6-5|NA|TRBD2
TGTGCCAGCACCTTCACTAGCGGGAGTACAGATACGCAGTATTTT
CASTFTSGSTDTQYF
>TRBJ1-2|TRBV5-4|NA|NA
TGTGCCAGCAGCTTGATGAGGGGTTCTAACTATGGCTACACCTTC
CASSLMRGSNYGYTF
>TRBJ1-2|TRBV20-1|NA|NA
TGCAGTGCTAGAGATCCAGTAGGCTACACCTTC
CSARDPVGYTF
>TRBJ2-3|TRBV28|NA|TRBD1
TGTGCCAGCAGTCTAGGAGACAGGGGGAGGGGAGATACGCAGTATTTT
CASSLGDRGRGDTQYF
>TRBJ2-1|TRBV4-1|NA|NA
TGCGCCAGCAGCCAAAGCGTCGGGTGGAATGAGCAGTTCTTC
CASSQSVGWNEQFF
>TRBJ2-7|TRBV5-1|NA|NA
TGCGCCAGCAGCTTAGCGCAGGGATGGGTTTACGAGCAGTACTTC
CASSLAQGWVYEQYF
>TRBJ1-3|TRBV7-2|NA|NA
TGTGCCAGCAGCTTGGAGGGAGGGGCTATCTCTGGAAACACCATATATTTT
CASSLEGGAISGNTIYF
>TRBJ1-3|TRBV30|NA|NA
TGTGCCTGGAACACTGACAGCTCTGGAAACACCATATATTTT
CAWNTDSSGNTIYF
>TRBJ1-3|TRBV9|NA|NA
TGTGCCAGCAGCGTAGCCTTCTCCGGAAACACCATATATTTT
CASSVAFSGNTIYF
>TRBJ2-3|TRBV10-3|NA|NA
TGTGCCATCAGTGATGGGCAGGGCCACACAGATACGCAGTATTTT
CAISDGQGHTDTQYF
>TRBJ2-3|TRBV14|NA|TRBD2
TGTGCCAGCAGCCCTAGCGGGGTCACAGATACGCAGTATTTT
CASSPSGVTDTQYF
>TRBJ1-2|TRBV18|NA|NA
TGTGCCAGCTCACCGGCCAGGGAAGCTAACTATGGCTACACCTTC
CASSPAREANYGYTF
>TRBJ1-1|TRBV6-8|NA|NA
TGTGCCAGCAGTTACTCGGGCGGTAACACTGAAGCTTTCTTT
CASSYSGGNTEAFF
>TRBJ2-7|TRBV28|NA|NA
TGTGCCAGCGCCGGACAGCTCTACGAGCAGTACTTC
CASAGQLYEQYF
>TRBJ1-2|TRBV6-6|NA|NA
TGTGCCAGCAGTTCCGATCCAGGTAGCTATGGCTACACCTTC
CASSSDPGSYGYTF
>TRBJ1-5|TRBV19|NA|NA
TGTGCCAGTAGTAAGGACGGTGACAATCAGCCCCAGCATTTT
CASSKDGDNQPQHF
>TRBJ1-2|TRBV5-6|NA|NA
TGTGCCAGCAGCTTGGACATAACAGGGACCGTCTATGGCTACACCTTC
CASSLDITGTVYGYTF
>TRBJ1-2|TRBV5-4|NA|TRBD1
TGTGCCAGCAGCTTGCCCCGGGACAGGGGCACCAACTATGGCTACACCTTC
CASSLPRDRGTNYGYTF
>TRBJ1-2|TRBV4-1|NA|NA
TGCGCCAGCAGCCAAGATCCCCAAGGGGGTTTCGGGGGCTACACCTTC
CASSQDPQGGFGGYTF
>TRBJ2-5|TRBV11-3|NA|NA
TGTGCCAGCAGCTTTGGAGAGACCCAGTACTTC
CASSFGETQYF
>TRBJ2-1|TRBV5-1|NA|TRBD2
TGCGCCAGCAGCTTGTGGGAGGGTAGAGGTGAGCAGTTCTTC
CASSLWEGRGEQFF
>TRBJ2-3|TRBV18|NA|NA
TGTGCCAGCTCACCAACTACGGGGACAGATACGCAGTATTTT
CASSPTTGTDTQYF
>TRBJ2-2|TRBV19|NA|TRBD1
TGTGCCAGTTGCCAACAGGGGGACACCGGGGAGCTGTTTTTT
CASCQQGDTGELFF
>TRBJ2-2|TRBV2|NA|NA
TGTGCCACACCGAGGGGTACATCTCGAAACACCGGGGAGCTGTTTTTT
CATPRGTSRNTGELFF
>TRBJ1-1|TRBV5-1|NA|TRBD1
TGCGCCAGCAGCCCCACAGGGGGCGCGAGAACTGAAGCTTTCTTT
CASSPTGGARTEAFF
>TRBJ2-2|TRBV5-1|few|NA
TGCGCCAGCAGCTTGGATTTCGGGAACACCGGGGAGCTGTTTTTT
CASSLDFGNTGELFF
>TRBJ2-1|TRBV11-2|NA|TRBD2
TGTGCCAGCAGCTTATCGGCATATAGCGGGAGGGAGAACAATGAGCAGTTCTTC
CASSLSAYSGRENNEQFF
>TRBJ2-7|TRBV30|NA|NA
TGTGCCTGGAGTCGAAAGCGGACATCCTACGAGCAGTACTTC
CAWSRKRTSYEQYF
>TRBJ1-4|TRBV6-1|NA|NA
TGTGCCAGCAGTGGCGGGGTTAATGAAAAACTGTTTTTT
CASSGGVNEKLFF
>TRBJ1-4|TRBV11-1|NA|NA
TGTGCCAGCAGCGTTTGGACCGGAGGGCATAATGAAAAACTGTTTTTT
CASSVWTGGHNEKLFF
>TRBJ2-1|TRBV5-1|NA|TRBD2
TGCGCCAGCAGCCCAAACGGACTAGCGGACTACAATGAGCAGTTCTTC
CASSPNGLADYNEQFF
>TRBJ1-1|TRBV19|NA|NA
TGTGCCAGTAGTATAGGGCTCGAGGGGGACACTGAAGCTTTCTTT
CASSIGLEGDTEAFF
>TRBJ2-1|TRBV7-2|NA|NA
TGTGCCAGCAGCTTCTTCCAGAGCTCCTACAATGAGCAGTTCTTC
CASSFFQSSYNEQFF
>TRBJ2-3|TRBV7-8|NA|NA
TGTGCCAGCAGCTTTGGCCAGTCCACAGATACGCAGTATTTT
CASSFGQSTDTQYF
>TRBJ1-2|TRBV2|NA|NA
TGTGCCAGCAGTGAGGGCACTGCTATGTATGGCTACACCTTC
CASSEGTAMYGYTF
>TRBJ1-1|TRBV11-2|NA|NA
TGTGCCAGCAGCTTAGAGGTCAGGGATACTGAAGCTTTCTTT
CASSLEVRDTEAFF
>TRBJ2-4|TRBV2|once|TRBD1
TGTGCCAGCAAGCAGACAGGGCCTAACATTCAGTACTTC
CASKQTGPNIQYF
>TRBJ2-5|TRBV7-9|NA|NA
TGTGCCAGCAGCCCAAATCCAAGGTACAGACAAGAGACCCAGTACTTC
CASSPNPRYRQETQYF
>TRBJ1-6|TRBV5-6|once|TRBD1
TGTGCCAGCAGCCAGGACAGGGAACTCCACTTT
CASSQDRELHF